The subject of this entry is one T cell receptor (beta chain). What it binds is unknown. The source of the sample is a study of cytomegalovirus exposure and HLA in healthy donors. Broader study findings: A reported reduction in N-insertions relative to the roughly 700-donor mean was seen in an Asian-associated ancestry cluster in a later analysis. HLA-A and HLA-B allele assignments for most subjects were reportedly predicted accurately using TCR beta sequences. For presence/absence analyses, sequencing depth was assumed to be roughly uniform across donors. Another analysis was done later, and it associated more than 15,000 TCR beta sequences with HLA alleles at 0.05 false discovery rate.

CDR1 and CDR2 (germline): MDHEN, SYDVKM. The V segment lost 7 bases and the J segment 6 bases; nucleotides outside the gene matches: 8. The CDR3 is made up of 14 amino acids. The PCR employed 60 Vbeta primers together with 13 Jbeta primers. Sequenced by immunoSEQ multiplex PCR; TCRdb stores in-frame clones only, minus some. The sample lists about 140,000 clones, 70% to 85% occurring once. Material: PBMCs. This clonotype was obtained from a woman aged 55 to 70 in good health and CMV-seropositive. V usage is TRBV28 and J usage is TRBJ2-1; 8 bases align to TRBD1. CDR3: CASTKRTGTNEQFF. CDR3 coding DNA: TGTGCCAGCACCAAGCGGACAGGGACCAATGAGCAGTTCTTC.